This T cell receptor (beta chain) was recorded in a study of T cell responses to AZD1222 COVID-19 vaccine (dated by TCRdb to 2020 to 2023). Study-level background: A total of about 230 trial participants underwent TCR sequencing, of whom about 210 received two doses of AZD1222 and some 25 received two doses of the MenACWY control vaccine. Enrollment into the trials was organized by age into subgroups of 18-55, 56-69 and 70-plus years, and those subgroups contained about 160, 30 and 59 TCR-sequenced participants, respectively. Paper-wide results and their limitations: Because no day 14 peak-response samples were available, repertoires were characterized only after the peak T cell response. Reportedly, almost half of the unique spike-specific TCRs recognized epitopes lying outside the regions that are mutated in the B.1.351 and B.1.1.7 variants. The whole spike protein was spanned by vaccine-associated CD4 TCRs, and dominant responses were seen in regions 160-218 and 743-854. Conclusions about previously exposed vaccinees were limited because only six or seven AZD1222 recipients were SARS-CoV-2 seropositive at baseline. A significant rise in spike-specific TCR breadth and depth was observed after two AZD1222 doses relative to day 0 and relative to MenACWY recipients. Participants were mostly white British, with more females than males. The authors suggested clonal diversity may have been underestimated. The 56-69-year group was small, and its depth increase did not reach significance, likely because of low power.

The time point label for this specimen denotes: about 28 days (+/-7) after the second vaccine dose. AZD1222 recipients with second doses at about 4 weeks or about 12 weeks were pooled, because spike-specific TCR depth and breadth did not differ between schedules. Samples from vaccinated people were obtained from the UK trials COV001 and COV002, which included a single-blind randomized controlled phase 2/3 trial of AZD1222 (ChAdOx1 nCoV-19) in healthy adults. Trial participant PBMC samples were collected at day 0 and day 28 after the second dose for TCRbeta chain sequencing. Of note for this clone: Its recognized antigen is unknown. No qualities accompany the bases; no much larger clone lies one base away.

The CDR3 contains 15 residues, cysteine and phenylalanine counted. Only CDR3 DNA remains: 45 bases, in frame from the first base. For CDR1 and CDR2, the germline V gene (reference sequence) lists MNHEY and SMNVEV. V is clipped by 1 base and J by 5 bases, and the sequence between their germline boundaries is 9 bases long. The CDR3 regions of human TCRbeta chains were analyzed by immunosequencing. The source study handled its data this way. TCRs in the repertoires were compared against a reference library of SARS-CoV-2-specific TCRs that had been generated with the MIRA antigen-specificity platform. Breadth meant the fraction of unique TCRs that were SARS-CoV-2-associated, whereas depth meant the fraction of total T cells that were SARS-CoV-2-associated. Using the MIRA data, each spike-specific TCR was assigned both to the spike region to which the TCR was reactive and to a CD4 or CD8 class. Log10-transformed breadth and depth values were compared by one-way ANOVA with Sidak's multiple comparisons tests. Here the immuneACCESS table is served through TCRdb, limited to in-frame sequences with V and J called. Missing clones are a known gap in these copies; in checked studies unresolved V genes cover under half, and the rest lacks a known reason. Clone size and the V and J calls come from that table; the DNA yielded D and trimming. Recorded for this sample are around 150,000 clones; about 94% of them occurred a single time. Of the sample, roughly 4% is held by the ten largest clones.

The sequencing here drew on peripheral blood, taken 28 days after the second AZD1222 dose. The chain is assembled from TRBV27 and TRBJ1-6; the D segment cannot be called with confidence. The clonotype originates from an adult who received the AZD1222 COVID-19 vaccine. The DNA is TGTGCCAGCAGTTTATATAGATCCCATAATTCACCCCTCCACTTT. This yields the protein CASSLYRSHNSPLHF.